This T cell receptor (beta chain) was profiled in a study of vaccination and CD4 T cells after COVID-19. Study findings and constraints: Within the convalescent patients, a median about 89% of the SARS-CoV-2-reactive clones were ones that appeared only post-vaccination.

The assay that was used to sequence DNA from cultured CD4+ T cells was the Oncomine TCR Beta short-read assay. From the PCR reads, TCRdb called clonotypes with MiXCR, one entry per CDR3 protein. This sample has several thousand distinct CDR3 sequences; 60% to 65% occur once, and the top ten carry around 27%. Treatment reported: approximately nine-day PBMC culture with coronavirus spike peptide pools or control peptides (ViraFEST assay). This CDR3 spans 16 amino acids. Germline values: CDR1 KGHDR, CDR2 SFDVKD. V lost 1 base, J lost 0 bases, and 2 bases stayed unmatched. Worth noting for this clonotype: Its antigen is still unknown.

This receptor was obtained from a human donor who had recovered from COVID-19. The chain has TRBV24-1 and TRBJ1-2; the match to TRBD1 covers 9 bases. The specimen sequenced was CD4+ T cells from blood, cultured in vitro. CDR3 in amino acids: CATSDFRQGANYGYTF. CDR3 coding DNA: TGTGCCACCAGTGATTTTCGACAGGGGGCTAACTATGGCTACACCTTC.